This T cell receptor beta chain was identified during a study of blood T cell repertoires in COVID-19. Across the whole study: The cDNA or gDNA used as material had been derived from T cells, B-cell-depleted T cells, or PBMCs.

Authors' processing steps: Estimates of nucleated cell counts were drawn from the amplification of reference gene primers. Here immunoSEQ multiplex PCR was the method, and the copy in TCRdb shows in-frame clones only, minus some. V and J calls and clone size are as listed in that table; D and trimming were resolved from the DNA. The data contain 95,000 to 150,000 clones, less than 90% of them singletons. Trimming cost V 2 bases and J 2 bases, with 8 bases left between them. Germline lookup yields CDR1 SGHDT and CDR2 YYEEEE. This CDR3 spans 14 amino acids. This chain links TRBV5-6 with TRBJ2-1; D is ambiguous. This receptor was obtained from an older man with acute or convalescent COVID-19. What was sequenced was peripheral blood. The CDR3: CASSFYRPYNEQFF. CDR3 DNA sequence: TGTGCCAGCAGCTTCTACAGACCCTACAATGAGCAGTTCTTC. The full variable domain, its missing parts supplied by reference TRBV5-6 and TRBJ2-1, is DAGVTQSPTHLIKTRGQQVTLRCSPKSGHDTVSWYQQALGQGPQFIFQYYEEEERQRGNFPDRFSGHQFPNYSSELNVNALLLGDSALYLCASSFYRPYNEQFFGPGTRLTVL.